This T cell receptor (beta chain) was sequenced during a study of T cell repertoires in cytomegalovirus infection. CDR3 size: 16 residues. Trimming took 3 bases from V and 3 from J; bases not matched to a gene: 4. In germline, CDR1 is DFQATT, CDR2 SNEGSKA (reference sequence). This clonotype has a count of ten or more. TCRdb re-called the reads through MiXCR, storing one row per CDR3 protein. The repertoire holds around 330,000 distinct CDR3 sequences, with 17% as singletons. This chain connects TRBV20-1 to TRBJ2-1; 14 nucleotides agree with TRBD2. The receptor comes from a human donor in good health (CMV status not recorded). Some clones in this sample may be carry-over from other donors' samples. Material: PBMCs. For the CDR3, the DNA is TGCAGTGCTAGCGGACTAGCGGGGGGAATCTACAATGAGCAGTTCTTC. Translating gives CSASGLAGGIYNEQFF.